The 15 T cell receptor beta chains below were found in one sample sequenced in a study of cytotoxic CD8 clonotypes in ibrutinib-treated CLL. TCRdb keeps only in-frame clones here, not all; method: immunoSEQ multiplex PCR. The sample consists of roughly 160,000 clones, around 80% of them appearing once. The sample in question was PBMCs, obtained after 24 months of ibrutinib treatment. These receptors all come from a human donor with chronic lymphocytic leukemia.

The chain couples TRBV4-1 to TRBJ2-5; TRBD2 matches 8 bases. Trimming at V came to 0 bases and at J to 4 bases, leaving 7 bases not matched to a gene. This CDR3 is 16 amino acids long. CDR1 MGHRA and CDR2 YSYEKL come from the germline V gene. Here the CDR3 DNA reads TGCGCCAGCAGCCAAGAGGGGCGGGGGGCGGTAGAGACCCAGTACTTC. It codes for CASSQEGRGAVETQYF.

CDR3 nucleotides: TGCGCCAGCAGCTTGCAGGGACAAAACACCATATATTTT. The encoded protein is CASSLQGQNTIYF. J is TRBJ1-3 and V is TRBV5-1; a weak D match, TRBD1 (6 bases). The CDR3 length is 13 residues. Germline V lookup: CDR1 SGHRS, CDR2 YFSETQ. V was shortened by 1 base and J by 6 bases, with 8 bases between the two germline ends.

The chain combines TRBV9 with TRBJ2-2, with D possibly being TRBD1 (5 bases). From germline, CDR1 is SGDLS and CDR2 YYNGEE. The CDR3 loop spans 16 amino acids. Trimming removed 2 bases from V and 5 bases from J, with 16 bases in between. CDR3 amino acids: CASSVTETVLTGELFF. In DNA, the CDR3 is TGTGCCAGCAGCGTGACCGAGACAGTCTTAACCGGGGAGCTGTTTTTT.

CDR3: CASSASPTGGYGYTF. The DNA for the CDR3 is TGCGCCAGCAGCGCGAGCCCGACAGGGGGCTATGGCTACACCTTC. J is TRBJ1-2 and V is TRBV5-1; 9 bases agree with TRBD1. CDR3 length: 15 amino acids. V gave up 4 bases and J gave up 4 bases; unmatched junction bases: 8. From germline, CDR1 is SGHRS and CDR2 YFSETQ.

The chain couples TRBV6-5 to TRBJ2-1; TRBD2 matches 14 bases. The CDR3 has 15 amino acids. The junction had 8 bases not matched to a gene; V was cut back by 8 bases and J by 8 bases. The germline CDR1 and CDR2 sequences are MNHEY and SVGAGI. For the CDR3, the DNA is TGTGCCAGCCGACTCGGGACTAGCGGGAGTTATGAGCAGTTCTTC. This sequence encodes CASRLGTSGSYEQFF.

The J gene is TRBJ2-2, the V gene TRBV9; 11 bases are shared with TRBD1. Germline V gene sequence: CDR1 SGDLS, CDR2 YYNGEE. V was pared by 4 bases and J by 5 bases, with 22 bases of the junction left unmatched. There are 21 residues in the CDR3. The CDR3 loop reads CASSLSPGDGTGGLWTGELFF. Here the CDR3 DNA reads TGTGCCAGCAGCCTGAGCCCTGGAGACGGGACAGGGGGTCTTTGGACCGGGGAGCTGTTTTTT.

This clone was detected only a few times. V is TRBV27 and J is TRBJ1-2, with 7 bases identical to TRBD1. Germline loops: CDR1 MNHEY, CDR2 SMNVEV (reference sequence). CDR3 size: 15 residues. Trimming cost V 6 bases and J 2 bases; bases outside gene matches: 9. The CDR3 coding sequence is TGTGCCAGCAGCTTGGCGACAGGGAACAACTATGGCTACACCTTC. Translation gives CASSLATGNNYGYTF.

The CDR3, as DNA: TGTGCCAGCAGCGTCCCAGGACTAGCGGGAGCAGCAGATACGCAGTATTTT. Translated: CASSVPGLAGAADTQYF. The rearrangement links TRBV9 to TRBJ2-3; 13 positions agree with TRBD2. The germline V gene has CDR1 SGDLS and CDR2 YYNGEE. Trimming took 2 bases from V and 4 from J; bases not matched to a gene: 7. This CDR3 spans 17 amino acids.

The J gene is TRBJ2-2, the V gene TRBV7-2, with TRBD1 matching over 7 bases. Germline V gene data show CDR1 as SGHTA and CDR2 as FQGNSA. V shed 5 bases and J 6 bases; nucleotides not matched to a gene: 12. The CDR3 runs 16 residues. The CDR3 loop reads CASSLRQGYDAGELFF. The CDR3 nucleotides read TGTGCCAGCAGCCTACGACAGGGATATGACGCCGGGGAGCTGTTTTTT.

The table lists this clone with a count of one. The J gene is TRBJ1-1, the V gene TRBV28, with TRBD1 identical over 9 bases. Germline assignment: CDR1 MDHEN and CDR2 SYDVKM. The V and J ends lost 6 bases and 1 base, in that order; junction bases with no gene match: 3. The CDR3 contains 14 residues. The CDR3 loop reads CASRDRGGNTEAFF. CDR3 bases: TGTGCCAGCAGGGACAGGGGTGGGAACACTGAAGCTTTCTTT.

This clone was seen a few times. The rearrangement joins TRBV4-1 to TRBJ2-3, with TRBD2 matching 14 bases. The CDR3 length is 20 residues. Germline V gene lookup returns CDR1 MGHRA and CDR2 YSYEKL. V gave up 0 bases and J gave up 10 bases; unmatched junction bases: 18. CDR3 in amino acids: CASSQDLRATSGRELRAQYF. The CDR3 DNA reads TGCGCCAGCAGCCAAGATCTCAGGGCGACTAGCGGGAGGGAGTTGAGGGCGCAGTATTTT.

The CDR3 nucleotides read TGTGCCAGCAGCTTGTCCGGTCTAGAGGAGCAGTACTTC. Amino acid sequence: CASSLSGLEEQYF. The V gene is TRBV5-6, the J gene TRBJ2-7; D is unresolved. Germline CDR1 is SGHDT and CDR2 is YYEEEE. The length of the CDR3 is 13 residues. The V and J ends lost 1 base and 7 bases respectively, with 12 bases between them. The whole variable domain, filled in from reference TRBV5-6 and TRBJ2-7, reads DAGVTQSPTHLIKTRGQQVTLRCSPKSGHDTVSWYQQALGQGPQFIFQYYEEEERQRGNFPDRFSGHQFPNYSSELNVNALLLGDSALYLCASSLSGLEEQYFGPGTRLTVT.

The chain employs TRBV4-2 and TRBJ1-1; no clear D. V lost 4 bases, J lost 4 bases, and 13 bases lay in between. The CDR3 is made up of 14 amino acids. Germline V gives CDR1 LGHNA, CDR2 YNFKEQ. The CDR3 spells CASSPDLLGTEAFF. The CDR3 DNA sequence: TGTGCCAGCAGCCCGGACCTTCTCGGCACTGAAGCTTTCTTT.

The chain uses TRBV7-2 and TRBJ1-1; a possible D gene is TRBD1 (5 bases). The CDR3 contains 14 residues. Per germline, CDR1 SGHTA and CDR2 FQGNSA. V lost 5 bases and J lost 8, with 18 bases in between. CDR3 amino acids: CASSQVAGRTEAFF. CDR3 DNA sequence: TGTGCCAGCAGCCAGGTGGCAGGGAGGACCGAAGCTTTCTTT.

The chain is built from TRBV19 and TRBJ1-2, with D perhaps matching TRBD1 (5 bases). The CDR3 has 14 amino acids. The germline V gene has CDR1 LNHDA and CDR2 SQIVND (reference sequence). V lost 5 bases, J lost 3 bases, and 13 bases lay in between. DNA for the CDR3: TGTGCCAGTAGTCCCCAGGGACTCGACTATGGCTACACCTTC. Amino acid sequence: CASSPQGLDYGYTF.